The rows below give T cell receptor beta chains drawn from one sample of a study of T cells in Graves' hyperthyroidism and ophthalmopathy. MiXCR, applied by TCRdb to the multiplex PCR reads, yields one record per CDR3 protein. The data hold hundreds of thousands of distinct CDR3 sequences, with nearly 15% observed a single time. The sample consisted of blood. These receptor sequences come from a woman aged 55-75 years with Graves' ophthalmopathy. Both conserved end residues are part of each CDR3. D genes are given only for firm matches. Clone size, where shown, is once, few, many, or a class for clones that have expanded.

- - TRBJ1-4 TRBV7-9 TGTGCCAGCAGCTTATACAGAACTAATGAAAAACTGTTTTTT CASSLYRTNEKLFF
- - TRBJ1-6 TRBV7-8 TGTGCCAGCAGCCGTTTAGATAATTCACCCCTCCACTTT CASSRLDNSPLHF
- many TRBJ1-5 TRBV28 TGTGCCAGCAGGCCAAGGCCGTCTCTTCAGCCCCAGCATTTT CASRPRPSLQPQHF
TRBD1 - TRBJ2-7 TRBV12-3/TRBV12-4 TGTGCCAGCAGCCGGGACAGGGTGAGCGAGCAGTACTTC CASSRDRVSEQYF
- many TRBJ2-5 TRBV2 TGTGCCAGCAGTGAGGGGCCGTCCCGAGAGACCCAGTACTTC CASSEGPSRETQYF
- many TRBJ1-4 TRBV11-2 TGTGCCAGCAGCCCAGACGCCCAAAGGGCGGAAAAACTGTTTTTT CASSPDAQRAEKLFF
- many TRBJ1-1 TRBV12-3/TRBV12-4 TGTGCCAGCACCTCAGCCCGGGGGGACACTGAAGCTTTCTTT CASTSARGDTEAFF
TRBD1 many TRBJ1-5 TRBV6-1 TGTGCCAGCACCGGCCCGGGACAGGGGAATCAGCCCCAGCATTTT CASTGPGQGNQPQHF
TRBD2 many TRBJ2-7 TRBV10-3 TGTGCCATCAGTGACCCCGCTAGCGGGAAGATCCGCGGCTACGAGCAGTACTTC CAISDPASGKIRGYEQYF
TRBD1 - TRBJ1-1 TRBV2 TGTGCCAGCAGTGAGACAGGGGGCTTTACTGAAGCTTTCTTT CASSETGGFTEAFF
- many TRBJ1-1 TRBV3-1 TGTGCCAGCAGCCGCCGGGACCGGTGGACTGAAGCTTTCTTT CASSRRDRWTEAFF
- once TRBJ2-7 TRBV9 TGTGCCAGCAGCTTGAACAACCCCTACGAGCAGTACTTC CASSLNNPYEQYF
- few TRBJ2-1 TRBV12-5 TGTGCTAGCGGTTTCAATGAGCAGTTCTTC CASGFNEQFF
- many TRBJ2-7 TRBV2 TGTGCCAGCAGTGAACAGGGCTACGAGCAGTACTTC CASSEQGYEQYF
TRBD1 many TRBJ1-1 TRBV27 TGTGCCAGCAAGTTACAGGGGCCGAACACTGAAGCTTTCTTT CASKLQGPNTEAFF